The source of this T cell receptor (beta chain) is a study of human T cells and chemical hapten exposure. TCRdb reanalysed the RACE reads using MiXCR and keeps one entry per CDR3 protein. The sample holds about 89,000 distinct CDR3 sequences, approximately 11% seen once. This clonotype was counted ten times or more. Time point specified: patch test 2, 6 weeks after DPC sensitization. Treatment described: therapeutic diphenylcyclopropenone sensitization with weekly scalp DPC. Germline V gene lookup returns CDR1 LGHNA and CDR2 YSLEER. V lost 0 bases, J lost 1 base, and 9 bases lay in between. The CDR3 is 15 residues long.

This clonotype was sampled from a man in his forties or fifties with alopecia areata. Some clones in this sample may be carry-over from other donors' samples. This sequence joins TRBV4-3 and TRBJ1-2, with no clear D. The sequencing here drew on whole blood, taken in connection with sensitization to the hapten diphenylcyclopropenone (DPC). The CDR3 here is CASSQDPLNNYGYTF. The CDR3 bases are TGCGCCAGCAGCCAAGACCCACTCAATAACTATGGCTACACCTTC.